One sample yielded the 25 T cell receptor beta chains listed below, sequenced in a study of Tregs in tolerant kidney transplant recipients. The repertoire was sequenced with immunoSEQ multiplex PCR; TCRdb's copy has only in-frame clones and lacks some. In all, the sample yields over 45,000 clones. The specimen comprised CD4+ T cells from blood, sampled before the transplant. The receptors here all came from a human donor who received a combined kidney and bone marrow transplant.

About this clone itself: The read terminates 3 residues ahead of where the CDR3 ends, so the germline J gene completes it. The V gene is TRBV6-2 or TRBV6-3, the J gene TRBJ2-3; D not resolved. Between the trimmed V and J ends, which lost 2 bases and 6 bases, there was a span of 18 bases. Germline V gives CDR1 MNHEY, CDR2 SVGEGT. The CDR3 runs to 16 residues. The CDR3 region is CASSYGAFSGYDTQYF. The CDR3 DNA, read in part, is TGTGCCAGCAGTTACGGTGCTTTCTCAGGTTATGATACG.

A word on this clone: The read stops 3 residues short of the end of the CDR3; the missing end is completed from the germline J gene. The chain is built from TRBV6-2 or TRBV6-3 and TRBJ1-1, with a tentative D call TRBD1 (5 bases). The ends were cut back, 8 bases at V and 5 bases at J, with 18 bases in the middle. Germline values: CDR1 MNHEY, CDR2 SVGEGT. The CDR3 spans 14 residues. Incomplete CDR3 DNA: TGTGCCAGCGATCGTCGCAGGGAGGGGACTGAA. Its protein product is CASDRRREGTE. The CDR3, in full, reads CASDRRREGTEAFF.

A word on this clone: It is unclear where the CDR3 begins or ends on the DNA, so no DNA is shown, and the CDR3 is as TCRdb lists it. The CDR3 loop reads CASSLGQGFLETQYF. V usage is TRBV5-1 and J usage is TRBJ2-5; the table gives TRBD1 as D, unverified against the DNA. From its first to its last residue, the CDR3 has 15 amino acids. Germline values: CDR1 SGHRS, CDR2 YFSETQ.

Comments on this clone: Read coverage stops 3 residues before the CDR3 terminus; the germline J gene supplies the remainder. The V and J genes are TRBV19 and TRBJ2-2; D call uncertain. Germline V gene data show CDR1 as LNHDA and CDR2 as SQIVND (reference sequence). V lost 3 bases to trimming and J lost 7 bases, with 3 bases between them. There are 11 residues in the CDR3. The CDR3 protein is CASSIIGELFF. The DNA read from the CDR3 is TGTGCCAGTAGTATTATCGGGGAG.

Concerning this clone itself: From the germline J gene comes the end of the CDR3, since the read stops 3 residues before it. The chain links TRBV2 to TRBJ2-5; 10 bases fit TRBD2. The CDR3 consists of 18 residues. The ends lost 8 bases at V and 1 base at J; junction bases unmatched: 16. CDR1 SNHLY and CDR2 FYNNEI come from the germline V gene. Here the CDR3 reads CASHRQASGRRSQETQYF. The CDR3 bases that were read are TGTGCCAGCCACCGACAGGCTAGCGGGAGACGTTCCCAAGAGACC.

A note on this clone: The CDR3 extends 3 residues past the end of the read, so its final part is completed from the germline J gene. The chain is built from TRBV23-1 and TRBJ2-4; the D gene is possibly TRBD1 (5 bases). TRBV23-1 is placed among ORFs of uncertain function. This CDR3 is built from 20 residues. V was shortened by 0 bases and J by 0 bases, with 21 bases between the two germline ends. CDR3 DNA, as far as it was read: TGCGCCAGCAGTCAATCGGATGTAAAGACAGTTTCCGTAGCCAAAAACATT. It translates to CASSQSDVKTVSVAKNI. The entire CDR3 protein reads CASSQSDVKTVSVAKNIQYF.

Partial CDR3 DNA: TGTGCCAGCAGTTCTCTATCCGACGGGGAG. It is translated as CASSSLSDGE. The whole CDR3 sequence is CASSSLSDGELFF. The rearrangement links TRBV2 to TRBJ2-2; D unclear. Read data end 3 residues before the CDR3 end; the end is taken from the germline J gene. The germline V gene has CDR1 SNHLY and CDR2 FYNNEI. The V end was cut by 5 bases, the J end by 7 bases, with 11 bases between. The CDR3 contains 13 residues.

Of note for this clone: The read falls 3 residues short of the CDR3 end, and the missing part is taken from the germline J gene. The chain links TRBV7-2 to TRBJ2-7; 13 nucleotides agree with TRBD2. From germline, CDR1 is SGHTA and CDR2 FQGNSA. Trimming took 5 bases from V and 3 from J; bases not matched to a gene: 4. The CDR3 consists of 15 residues. The CDR3 is CASSTGLAGVYEQYF. Incomplete CDR3 DNA: TGTGCCAGCAGCACCGGACTAGCGGGAGTCTACGAG.

Turning to this clone: Sequencing ends 3 residues short of the CDR3 end; the germline J gene provides the rest. This rearrangement joins TRBV6-2 or TRBV6-3 to TRBJ2-1, with D unresolved. Germline CDR1 MNHEY, CDR2 SVGEGT. This CDR3 is built from 11 residues. V lost 5 bases and J 6 bases, leaving 5 bases between the germline ends. CDR3 bases read: TGTGCCAGCAGTCTCTTCAATGAG. Residues: CASSLFNE. The entire CDR3 protein reads CASSLFNEQFF.

About this clone: Read coverage stops 3 residues before the CDR3 terminus; the germline J gene supplies the remainder. The chain uses TRBV2 and TRBJ2-3, with TRBD2 matching 7 bases. The CDR3 totals 16 residues. Unmatched junction bases numbered 8, after V lost 5 bases and J lost 0 bases. Per the germline V gene, CDR1 is SNHLY and CDR2 is FYNNEI. This chain's CDR3 is CASSQGLSGSTDTQYF. The CDR3 DNA, read in part, is TGTGCCAGCAGTCAAGGACTTAGCGGGAGCACAGATACG. The whole variable domain, filled in from reference TRBV2 and TRBJ2-3, reads EPEVTQTPSHQVTQMGQEVILRCVPISNHLYFYWYRQILGQKVEFLVSFYNNEISEKSEIFDDQFSVERPDGSNFTLKIRSTKLEDSAMYFCASSQGLSGSTDTQYFGPGTRLTVL.

A word on this clone: The CDR3 end falls 3 residues outside the read, so it is completed with the germline J gene. The chain couples TRBV7-2 to TRBJ2-2; D unclear. The CDR3 runs 12 residues. Germline loops: CDR1 SGHTA, CDR2 FQGNSA. Trimming removed 5 bases at V and 6 bases at J, with 7 bases between. The CDR3 sequence is CASSPISGELFF. The CDR3 bases that were read are TGTGCCAGCAGCCCCATTTCCGGGGAG.

As to this clone: Sequencing ends 3 residues short of the CDR3 end; the germline J gene provides the rest. This chain joins TRBV20-1 and TRBJ2-5, with 11 positions matching TRBD2. CDR3 length: 15 residues. The junction had 5 bases not matched to a gene; V was cut back by 3 bases and J by 2 bases. Germline CDR1 and CDR2: DFQATT and SNEGSKA (reference sequence). The CDR3 loop reads CSASSSGRQQETQYF. The DNA read from the CDR3 is TGCAGTGCTAGCTCTAGCGGGAGGCAACAAGAGACC.

Points on this clone: The read finishes 3 residues shy of the CDR3 end, and the germline J gene is used to complete it. The V call is TRBV30, the J call TRBJ2-7, with 8 bases identical to TRBD1. From germline, CDR1 is GTSNPN and CDR2 SVGIG (reference sequence). The V gene end was trimmed by 3 bases and the J gene end by 3 bases; junction bases not matched to a gene: 10. The CDR3 spans 15 residues. The CDR3 protein is CAWSRQGTLNYEQYF. Partial CDR3 DNA: TGTGCCTGGAGCCGACAGGGGACTCTCAACTACGAG. Drawing the rest from reference TRBV30 and TRBJ2-7, the complete variable domain is SQTIHQWPATLVQPVGSPLSLECTVEGTSNPNLYWYRQAAGRGLQLLFYSVGIGQISSEVPQNLSASRPQDRQFILSSKKLLLSDSGFYLCAWSRQGTLNYEQYFGPGTRLTVT.

On this clone: The read terminates 3 residues ahead of where the CDR3 ends, so the germline J gene completes it. The chain couples TRBV7-6 to TRBJ1-4; D ambiguous. Trimming took 1 base from V and 4 from J, leaving 13 bases between them. The CDR3 consists of 16 residues. The V gene's germline CDR1 is SGHVS and CDR2 FNYEAQ. Here the CDR3 reads CASSLGAAASNEKLFF. CDR3 DNA, as far as it was read: TGTGCCAGCAGCTTAGGAGCGGCAGCCAGTAATGAAAAA.

As regards this clone: The read ends 3 residues early relative to the CDR3; the germline J gene fills the gap. V gene TRBV18 combines with J gene TRBJ1-1, with 9 bases aligning to TRBD1. The V gene's germline CDR1 is KGHSH and CDR2 LQKENI. The length of the CDR3 is 16 residues. V lost 3 bases, J lost 0 bases, and 5 bases stayed unmatched. The CDR3 DNA, read in part, is TGTGCCAGCTCACCCAGGGACAGGGCTATGAACACTGAA. Translated, it gives CASSPRDRAMNTE. The entire CDR3 protein reads CASSPRDRAMNTEAFF.

Remarks on this clone: The CDR3 end is not reached by the read, which stops 3 residues before it; the germline J gene fills it in. The rearrangement uses TRBV19 and TRBJ2-7; a weak D match, TRBD2 (6 bases). The CDR3 is made up of 17 amino acids. Germline V gene data show CDR1 as LNHDA and CDR2 as SQIVND (reference sequence). The V and J ends lost 4 bases and 6 bases respectively, with 25 bases between them. The CDR3 region is CASSKGGWPGDSPEQYF. The sequenced CDR3 bases are TGTGCCAGTAGTAAGGGAGGTTGGCCCGGGGATTCTCCCGAG.

As regards this clone: The read is 3 residues too short to cover the CDR3 end, so that end is filled in from the germline J gene. J is TRBJ2-7 and V is TRBV5-1, with 11 bases that match TRBD1. The CDR3 runs to 17 residues. V gave up 1 base and J gave up 0 bases; unmatched junction bases: 6. Looked up from germline, CDR1 is SGHRS and CDR2 is YFSETQ. The CDR3 loop is CASSLRTGGLGSYEQYF. CDR3 DNA, as far as it was read: TGCGCCAGCAGCTTGAGGACAGGGGGCCTCGGCTCCTACGAG.

A note on this clone: The read terminates 3 residues before the CDR3 end, so the remaining end is supplied by the germline J gene. The rearrangement uses TRBV19 and TRBJ2-5, with 10 bases lining up with TRBD2. The length of the CDR3 is 16 residues. CDR1 is LNHDA and CDR2 is SQIVND in the germline V gene (reference sequence). The V and J ends lost 6 bases and 2 bases, in that order; junction bases with no gene match: 9. The CDR3 sequence is CASSTTSGRAQETQYF. Incomplete CDR3 DNA: TGTGCCAGTAGCACGACTAGCGGGCGGGCTCAAGAGACC.

Worth noting for this clone: Sequencing ends 3 residues short of the CDR3 end; the germline J gene provides the rest. The chain employs TRBV5-6 and TRBJ2-7; 13 bases align to TRBD2. The CDR3 is 15 residues long. Germline CDR1 and CDR2: SGHDT and YYEEEE. Unmatched junction bases numbered 3, after V lost 4 bases and J lost 2 bases. CDR3 bases read: TGTGCCAGCAGCCCTACTAGCGGGAGGGCCTACGAG. This translates into CASSPTSGRAYE. The full CDR3 protein is CASSPTSGRAYEQYF. The full variable domain, completed using reference TRBV5-6 and TRBJ2-7, is DAGVTQSPTHLIKTRGQQVTLRCSPKSGHDTVSWYQQALGQGPQFIFQYYEEEERQRGNFPDRFSGHQFPNYSSELNVNALLLGDSALYLCASSPTSGRAYEQYFGPGTRLTVT.

Comments on this clone: The read ends 3 residues before the CDR3 terminus; that terminus is restored from the germline J gene. The sample carries other DNA sequences with the same CDR3. This chain joins TRBV29-1 and TRBJ1-5; D might be TRBD1 (5 bases). Per the germline V gene, CDR1 is SQVTM and CDR2 is ANQGSEA. The CDR3 has 13 amino acids. V lost 4 bases to trimming and J lost 4 bases, with 11 bases between them. The CDR3 is CSVGTGSNQPQHF. The sequenced part of the CDR3 DNA is TGCAGCGTTGGTACAGGTTCAAATCAGCCC.

As for this clone: The read gets to within 3 residues of the CDR3 end, and the germline J gene fills in the rest. The chain links TRBV5-6 to TRBJ1-1; possible D gene TRBD1, 6 bases. V lost 3 bases to trimming and J lost 1 base, with 10 bases between them. The germline gives CDR1 SGHDT, CDR2 YYEEEE. The CDR3 is 14 residues long. This CDR3 reads CASSSDRRNTEAFF. CDR3 bases read: TGTGCCAGCAGCTCCGACAGGAGGAACACTGAA.

To note about this clone: The CDR3 extends 3 residues past the end of the read, so its final part is completed from the germline J gene. The chain uses TRBV2 and TRBJ2-1, with D possibly matching TRBD2 (6 bases). The ends were cut back, 11 bases at V and 0 bases at J, with 14 bases in the middle. The V gene's germline CDR1 is SNHLY and CDR2 FYNNEI. The CDR3 sequence is 14 residues long. The chain's CDR3 is CAGKRASSYNEQFF. The sequenced part of the CDR3 DNA is TGTGCCGGCAAGCGGGCCAGCTCCTACAATGAG.

Regarding this clone: The CDR3 end falls 3 residues outside the read, so it is completed with the germline J gene. This chain joins TRBV20-1 and TRBJ1-5; perhaps TRBD1 as D (5 bases). Germline-derived CDR1 and CDR2 are DFQATT and SNEGSKA (reference sequence). V was clipped by 2 bases and J by 2 bases, with 19 bases between them. The CDR3 sequence is 17 residues long. The chain's CDR3 is CSARTWGSGGGNQPQHF. The sequenced part of the CDR3 DNA is TGCAGTGCTAGAACTTGGGGATCGGGGGGGGGCAATCAGCCC.

In the case of this clone: The CDR3 end is not reached by the read, which stops 3 residues before it; the germline J gene fills it in. The chain joins TRBV5-1 to TRBJ2-3; 12 bases fit TRBD1. The CDR3 length is 16 residues. Trimming removed 0 bases from V and 3 bases from J; junction bases left unmatched: 2. CDR1 SGHRS and CDR2 YFSETQ come from the germline V gene. The CDR3 sequence is CASSLGDRGHTDTQYF. The sequenced part of the CDR3 DNA is TGCGCCAGCAGCTTGGGGGACAGGGGGCATACAGATACG.

With regard to this clone: Read data end 3 residues before the CDR3 end; the end is taken from the germline J gene. The J gene is TRBJ2-6, the V gene TRBV5-1, with no clear D. V lost 2 bases to trimming and J lost 2 bases, with 2 bases between them. Germline lookup yields CDR1 SGHRS and CDR2 YFSETQ. This CDR3 has 13 amino acids. The CDR3 bases that were read are TGCGCCAGCAGCTTCGCTGGGGCCAACGTC. Translating gives CASSFAGANV. The CDR3, in full, reads CASSFAGANVLTF.